This is a list of T cell receptor beta chains from one sample in a study of blood T cell repertoires in COVID-19. Measured with immunoSEQ multiplex PCR; TCRdb has only the in-frame clones, and not every one. Of more than 200,000 clones in the sample, 81% were seen once. Sequenced sample: peripheral blood. The receptor source for this set is a woman of 80 years or more with acute or convalescent COVID-19. Each CDR3 is given with its conserved first and last residue. A D gene is named only where the DNA matches it firmly.

NA | TRBJ1-3 | TRBV6-5 | CASSPSGGGNTIYF
TRBD1 | TRBJ2-7 | TRBV19 | CASTTTGFSNANYEQYF
NA | TRBJ2-7 | TRBV19 | CASSIRPGSEQYF
TRBD1 | TRBJ2-7 | TRBV24-1 | CATSDLRQQGAGEQYF
NA | TRBJ2-1 | TRBV5-1 | CASSLFVSYNEQFF
TRBD1 | TRBJ2-7 | TRBV30 | CAWGLGQGRHEQYF
TRBD1 | TRBJ1-1 | TRBV7-9 | CASSLDRGVAFF
TRBD1 | TRBJ2-1 | TRBV5-1 | CASSWGPTGEGVNEQFF
NA | TRBJ1-6 | TRBV9 | CASSARQDSNNSPLHF
TRBD1 | TRBJ1-1 | TRBV18 | CASSPRQGSRRTEAFF
NA | TRBJ2-3 | TRBV11-3 | CASSSSRTDTQYF
TRBD2 | TRBJ2-5 | TRBV6-5 | CATRLAGVSWETQYF
NA | TRBJ2-3 | TRBV27 | CASRRGTDTQYF
TRBD1 | TRBJ2-1 | TRBV3-1/TRBV3-2 | CASSPTGGPYNEQFF
NA | TRBJ1-1 | TRBV4-1 | CASSPTALMPNTEAFF
TRBD2 | TRBJ2-7 | TRBV28 | CASSFPGLAGGEQYF
TRBD1 | TRBJ1-2 | TRBV5-1 | CASSPGRTGGQMGYTF
NA | TRBJ1-2 | TRBV15 | CATSRGIGDYGYTF
NA | TRBJ2-7 | TRBV4-1 | CASSQDLRSSYEQYF
NA | TRBJ1-5 | TRBV24-1 | CATSDFNNQPQHF
TRBD1 | TRBJ2-1 | TRBV5-1 | CASSLVGTGEFNEQFF
TRBD1 | TRBJ2-7 | TRBV15 | CATSRAPGQGAGIENF
TRBD2 | TRBJ2-5 | TRBV7-3 | CASSPGLAKETQYF
NA | TRBJ2-3 | TRBV6-5 | CASSYRQREGDTQYF
TRBD1 | TRBJ1-3 | TRBV28 | CASSLLGRQGANSGNTIYF
TRBD1 | TRBJ1-2 | TRBV7-2 | CASSAQGAHYGYTF
TRBD1 | TRBJ1-2 | TRBV5-1 | CASSEITGTERYGYTF
TRBD1 | TRBJ2-5 | TRBV5-4 | CASSLDRGRQETQYF
NA | TRBJ1-5 | TRBV21-1 | CASSKVIGGQGKIKPQHF
NA | TRBJ1-5 | TRBV5-1 | CASSLESGNQPQHF
TRBD2 | TRBJ2-1 | TRBV7-9 | CASIRTSDSYNEQFF
NA | TRBJ2-7 | TRBV5-1 | CASSLEGTRPSYEQYF
NA | TRBJ2-7 | TRBV3-1/TRBV3-2 | CASSQARVLGYEQYF
TRBD1 | TRBJ2-7 | TRBV5-1 | CASSLAGTGVHEQYF
TRBD1 | TRBJ1-4 | TRBV3-1/TRBV3-2 | CASSLRTGPGYYELFF
TRBD1 | TRBJ2-7 | TRBV12-3/TRBV12-4 | CASSSGQGAPLF
NA | TRBJ1-5 | TRBV2 | CASSPAGGNQPQHF
NA | TRBJ2-7 | TRBV7-3 | CASSLNSRGRYEQYF
TRBD2 | TRBJ2-5 | TRBV24-1 | CATGLAGNQETQYF
NA | TRBJ1-4 | TRBV6-5 | CASSRQGTNEKLFF
NA | TRBJ2-7 | TRBV21-1 | CATSDPASGRAVYEQYF
NA | TRBJ1-5 | TRBV6-5 | CASPRGQPQHF
TRBD2 | TRBJ2-5 | TRBV5-1 | CASSSLTGGAETQYF
TRBD2 | TRBJ2-1 | TRBV19 | CASRTSPGLVYNEQFF
NA | TRBJ2-3 | TRBV12-5 | CASGLHQATDTQYF
NA | TRBJ1-1 | TRBV19 | CASSIAGAGVAFF
TRBD2 | TRBJ2-3 | TRBV7-7 | CASTSTSGGPSSTDTQYF
NA | TRBJ1-5 | TRBV18 | CASSPWQVNQPQHF
NA | TRBJ1-1 | TRBV28 | CASSFTVNMNTEAFF
NA | TRBJ1-2 | TRBV5-1 | CASSSTSATGQPYGYTF
TRBD2 | TRBJ2-3 | TRBV5-1 | CASSAGLAGVQDTQYF
NA | TRBJ2-7 | TRBV12-3/TRBV12-4 | CASSLGETYEQYF
NA | TRBJ2-3 | TRBV19 | CASGEAQVRTDTQYF
NA | TRBJ2-7 | TRBV28 | CASRKTEYEQYF
TRBD1 | TRBJ1-5 | TRBV5-5 | CASSLTGGSNQPQHF
TRBD2 | TRBJ2-3 | TRBV3-1/TRBV3-2 | CASSQDLAGGPDTQYF
NA | TRBJ2-6 | TRBV16 | CASTHRTGANVLTF
TRBD1 | TRBJ2-2 | TRBV24-1 | CATSDPTGRGTGELFF